The T cell receptor (beta chain) described here comes from a study of beta chain features in type 1 diabetes. Study-wide context: The examined sorted cells totaled around 100 million across samples. Study outcomes and limitations: Since sequencing was performed on cDNA, cells with high TCR expression could be over-represented.

The CDR3 covers 17 residues. The V gene's germline CDR1 is SGHTA and CDR2 FQGNSA. The ends lost 0 bases at V and 5 bases at J; junction bases unmatched: 5. CD45RO/CCR7/CD25/CD127/CD95/CD27 sorting isolated CD4+ naive, central memory, regulatory and stem cell-like memory cells. The isolated RNA, all of it, was reverse transcribed, so expressed TCRB transcripts were what got sequenced. Repertoires were generated with immunoSEQ multiplex PCR, while TCRdb's copy carries only in-frame clones and drops some. This sample has some 900,000 clones, with 17% found just once. Remarks on this clone: Its antigen is unknown.

Sequenced sample: naive CD4+ T cells from blood. The rearrangement links TRBV7-2 to TRBJ2-2; TRBD2 matches 11 bases. This clonotype was obtained from a woman between 18 and 30 years old in good health. CDR3 protein: CASSLAVASGRTGELFF. CDR3 nucleotide sequence: TGTGCCAGCAGCTTAGCGGTGGCTAGCGGGAGGACCGGGGAGCTGTTTTTT.